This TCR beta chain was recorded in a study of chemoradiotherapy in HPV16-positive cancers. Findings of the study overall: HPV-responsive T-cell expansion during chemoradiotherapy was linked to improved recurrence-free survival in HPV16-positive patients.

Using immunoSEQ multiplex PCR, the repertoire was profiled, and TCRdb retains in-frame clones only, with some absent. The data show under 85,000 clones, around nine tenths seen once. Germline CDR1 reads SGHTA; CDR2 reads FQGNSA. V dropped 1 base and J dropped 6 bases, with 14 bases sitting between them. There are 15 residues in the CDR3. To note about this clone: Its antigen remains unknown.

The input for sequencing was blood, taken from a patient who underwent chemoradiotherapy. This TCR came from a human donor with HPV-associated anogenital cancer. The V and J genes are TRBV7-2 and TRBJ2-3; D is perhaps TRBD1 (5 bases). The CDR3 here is CASSLEGRGPDTQYF. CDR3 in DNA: TGTGCCAGCAGCTTAGAAGGTAGGGGCCCGGATACGCAGTATTTT.